This TCR beta chain was documented in a study of T cell repertoires in cytomegalovirus infection. As for the study in general: Signatures in public TCR beta sequences pointed to both CMV infection and matching HLA type.

One entry per CDR3 protein results from TCRdb running MiXCR on the reads. The sample lists roughly 990,000 distinct CDR3 sequences, around 31% seen once, with over 12% in the top ten. In its sample, this clonotype was seen once. Its specificity is unknown. The CDR3 has 16 residues. Germline V gene lookup returns CDR1 LNHDA and CDR2 SQIVND (reference sequence). The V end was cut by 3 bases, the J end by 6 bases, with 20 bases between. Here the sequenced sample was cultured CD8+ T cells from PBMCs, taken from culture after CMV antigen stimulation. This TCR came from a human donor in good health (CMV status not recorded). Some clones in this sample may be carry-over from other donors' samples. The rearrangement joins TRBV19 to TRBJ1-2; unclear D gene. The CDR3, as DNA: TGTGCCAGTAGTATTTGGGCGTCCCGGAACATGGATGGCTACACCTTC. Translation gives CASSIWASRNMDGYTF.